Shown below are 32 T cell receptor beta chains from a single sample sequenced in a study of spatial heterogeneity in lung cancer. Study findings and constraints: In tumors, expanded intratumoral alpha and beta TCR counts tracked mutation counts.

TCRdb itself ran the 5' RACE reads through MiXCR, one entry per CDR3 protein. The repertoire holds approximately 4,600 distinct CDR3 sequences, with roughly 9% as singletons. Time point described: sample taken at primary tumor resection. For these receptors, no antigen is known. Sequencing was performed on lung tumor tissue, taken at surgery. The receptor set was obtained from a male donor with early-stage non-small cell lung cancer.

This clonotype showed up just a few times. The chain is built from TRBV28 and TRBJ2-5, with TRBD2 as a possible D gene (5 bases). V gave up 5 bases and J gave up 4 bases, with 11 bases separating them. The CDR3 spans 13 residues. CDR1 and CDR2 from the germline V gene are MDHEN and SYDVKM. The CDR3 spells CASSRPSRETQYF. CDR3 nucleotides: TGTGCCAGCAGTCGTCCTAGCCGAGAGACCCAGTACTTC.

By share, this clonotype counts as medium-sized (0.01 to 0.1%). The chain has TRBV7-2 and TRBJ2-1, with 8 bases identical to TRBD2. Germline CDR1 and CDR2: SGHTA and FQGNSA. The length of the CDR3 is 17 residues. V trimming: 5 bases; J trimming: 3 bases; junction bases outside the gene matches: 12. The CDR3 bases are TGTGCCAGCAGCCCCCAGCCACTAGCGGCGCTCTACAATGAGCAGTTCTTC. Its protein product is CASSPQPLAALYNEQFF. Full variable domain (missing parts from reference TRBV7-2 and TRBJ2-1): GAGVSQSPSNKVTEKGKDVELRCDPISGHTALYWYRQSLGQGLEFLIYFQGNSAPDKSGLPSDRFSAERTGGSVSTLTIQRTQQEDSAVYLCASSPQPLAALYNEQFFGPGTRLTVL.

This clonotype was found many times. V gene TRBV29-1 combines with J gene TRBJ2-5; D is unclear. Germline assignment: CDR1 SQVTM and CDR2 ANQGSEA. The CDR3 runs to 13 residues. V dropped 3 bases and J dropped 2 bases, with 10 bases sitting between them. This chain's CDR3 is CSVDTNQQETQYF. For the CDR3, the DNA is TGCAGCGTTGATACCAACCAACAAGAGACCCAGTACTTC.

This clonotype has only a few counts. The chain has TRBV29-1 and TRBJ2-5; 8 bases align to TRBD1. The CDR3 loop spans 14 amino acids. With 5 bases clipped from V and 1 base from J, the junction kept 6 bases outside the gene matches. Germline CDR1 SQVTM, CDR2 ANQGSEA. The CDR3 bases are TGCAGCGTTTGGGCCGGACAGGGCCAAGAGACCCAGTACTTC. Translating it yields CSVWAGQGQETQYF.

This clonotype rates as medium-sized. The V and J genes are TRBV6-6 and TRBJ1-6, with TRBD1 identical over 7 bases. Per the germline V gene, CDR1 is MNHNY and CDR2 is SVGAGI (reference sequence). V dropped 5 bases and J dropped 9; count of bases not matched to a gene: 4. The CDR3 has 13 residues. The CDR3, as DNA: TGTGCCAGCAGTCCGACAGGGATTTCACCCCTCCACTTT. This encodes CASSPTGISPLHF.

The chain is built from TRBV12-3 or TRBV12-4 and TRBJ2-2, with 7 bases identical to TRBD1. V was clipped by 5 bases and J by 6 bases; unmatched bases: 6. The CDR3 consists of 14 residues. CDR3 DNA sequence: TGTGCCAGCAGTGATCGGGACAGACCCGGGGAGCTGTTTTTT. Protein sequence: CASSDRDRPGELFF.

By share, this clonotype ranks as medium-sized. This rearrangement joins TRBV12-3 or TRBV12-4 to TRBJ1-1; D unresolved. V was cut by 2 bases and J by 1 base, with 5 bases left in between. The CDR3 is 13 residues long. The CDR3 loop reads CASSLSGNTEAFF. As DNA, the CDR3 is TGTGCCAGCAGTTTATCCGGGAACACTGAAGCTTTCTTT.

This clonotype has ten or more counts. This chain connects TRBV4-3 to TRBJ2-2; D may be TRBD1 (7 bases). Germline V gene data show CDR1 as LGHNA and CDR2 as YSLEER. Deletions cut 1 base from V and 0 bases from J, with 15 bases between. This CDR3 spans 18 amino acids. The CDR3 bases are TGCGCCAGCAGCCAAGCCCCGACAGGGACTGCGAACACCGGGGAGCTGTTTTTT. Translated: CASSQAPTGTANTGELFF.

This clonotype was recorded many times. The chain is built from TRBV6-2 or TRBV6-3 and TRBJ2-2; a possible D gene is TRBD1 (5 bases). The ends were cut back, 5 bases at V and 1 base at J, with 11 bases in the middle. CDR1 and CDR2 (germline): MNHEY, SVGEGT. This CDR3 is 15 amino acids long. This CDR3 reads CASSPPDRNTGELFF. The CDR3 DNA reads as TGTGCCAGCAGTCCCCCTGACAGGAACACCGGGGAGCTGTTTTTT.

This clonotype was counted between two and nine times. The CDR3 protein is CASSIQGDSPLHF. The DNA of the CDR3 is TGTGCCAGCAGCATTCAGGGGGATTCACCCCTCCACTTT. This rearrangement joins TRBV7-9 to TRBJ1-6; 7 nucleotides line up with TRBD1. This CDR3 has 13 amino acids. Germline-derived CDR1 and CDR2 are SEHNR and FQNEAQ (reference sequence). The J segment lost 8 bases and the V segment lost 5 bases, leaving 3 bases of the junction unmatched.

Judged by abundance, this clonotype is medium-sized (0.01 to 0.1%). The chain uses TRBV5-1 and TRBJ2-1; either TRBD1 or TRBD2 may fit D (5 bases each). The V end lost 4 bases, the J end lost 8 bases, and 16 bases lay between the germline ends. There are 14 residues in the CDR3. CDR1 is SGHRS and CDR2 is YFSETQ in the germline V gene. DNA for the CDR3: TGCGCCAGCAGCCCGGGGACCAGCGTGGATGAGCAGTTCTTC. Encoded protein: CASSPGTSVDEQFF.

This clonotype qualifies as medium-sized. The chain has TRBV5-1 and TRBJ2-3; possibly TRBD1 for D (6 bases). Trimming removed 6 bases from V and 6 bases from J, with 20 bases in between. This CDR3 is built from 15 residues. Germline V lookup: CDR1 SGHRS, CDR2 YFSETQ. CDR3 loop: CASTLRGTTADTQYF. DNA of the CDR3: TGCGCCAGCACATTAAGGGGGACCACGGCGGATACGCAGTATTTT. Complete variable domain (other parts from reference TRBV5-1 and TRBJ2-3): KAGVTQTPRYLIKTRGQQVTLSCSPISGHRSVSWYQQTPGQGLQFLFEYFSETQRNKGNFPGRFSGRQFSNSRSEMNVSTLELGDSALYLCASTLRGTTADTQYFGPGTRLTVL.

This clonotype is termed medium-sized (0.01 to 0.1%). CDR3 DNA: TGTGCCAGCAGCCAAATGGCGGCGGGGGGTCAAGAGACCCAGTACTTC. This gives the protein CASSQMAAGGQETQYF. This chain joins TRBV4-2 and TRBJ2-5; TRBD2 agrees at 8 bases. Germline V gene data show CDR1 as LGHNA and CDR2 as YNFKEQ. V lost 2 bases, J lost 2 bases, and 7 bases stayed unmatched. The CDR3 contains 16 residues.

This clonotype is termed medium-sized. DNA of the CDR3: TGCGCCAGCAGTCTCACTGGGACAGGCTACAATGAGCAGTTCTTC. As protein: CASSLTGTGYNEQFF. The chain has TRBV10-2 and TRBJ2-1; TRBD1 aligns across 8 bases. The ends lost 5 bases at V and 3 bases at J; junction bases unmatched: 6. The CDR3 runs to 15 residues. Germline lookup yields CDR1 WSHSY and CDR2 SAAADI.

The sample holds many counts of this clonotype. This chain connects TRBV29-1 to TRBJ2-3; tentatively, D is TRBD2 (6 bases). Germline values: CDR1 SQVTM, CDR2 ANQGSEA. Deletions cut 6 bases from V and 5 bases from J, with 12 bases between. The CDR3 consists of 12 residues. CDR3: CSVPRGIDTQYF. CDR3 bases: TGCAGCGTCCCCCGGGGGATAGATACGCAGTATTTT.

Sample share makes this clonotype medium-sized. The chain uses TRBV20-1 and TRBJ2-5; 14 nucleotides match TRBD2. Germline lookup yields CDR1 DFQATT and CDR2 SNEGSKA (reference sequence). The CDR3 is 13 amino acids. CDR3: CGGTSGSRETQYF. CDR3 bases: TGCGGGGGGACTAGCGGGAGTCGGGAGACCCAGTACTTC.

This clonotype qualifies as large. The gene calls are TRBV6-4 and TRBJ2-1; D gene uncertain. V lost 7 bases and J lost 4, with 14 bases in between. Germline lookup yields CDR1 MRHNA and CDR2 SNTAGT. The CDR3 consists of 14 residues. CDR3 nucleotide sequence: TGTGCCAGCAAGCAGCAGGCCCGTTACAATGAGCAGTTCTTC. Amino acids: CASKQQARYNEQFF.

This clonotype is medium-sized in the sample. The CDR3 is CAISESQRRGGLDEQFF. CDR3 in DNA: TGTGCCATCAGTGAGTCGCAGCGACGGGGGGGCCTAGATGAGCAGTTCTTC. The chain uses TRBV10-3 and TRBJ2-1, with 8 bases matching TRBD2. V lost 0 bases to trimming and J lost 8 bases; unmatched junction nucleotides: 12. The CDR3 spans 17 residues. The germline gives CDR1 ENHRY, CDR2 SYGVKD.

This clonotype was recorded many times. V gene TRBV7-2 combines with J gene TRBJ2-1; possible D gene TRBD1, 6 bases. Trimming took 6 bases from V and 9 from J, leaving 18 bases between them. The CDR3 consists of 14 residues. Germline CDR1 and CDR2: SGHTA and FQGNSA. The CDR3 DNA sequence: TGTGCCAGCAGTTACGTGGGGCTAGGGGGTGAGCAGTTCTTC. Its translation is CASSYVGLGGEQFF.

Within the sample, this clonotype is medium-sized. V is TRBV18 and J is TRBJ2-5; tentative D call: TRBD2 (5 bases). V was trimmed by 5 bases and J by 3 bases, leaving 13 bases between them. CDR3 size: 14 residues. Per germline, CDR1 KGHSH and CDR2 LQKENI. This CDR3 is CASSSRSGEETQYF. In DNA form, the CDR3 reads TGTGCCAGCTCATCACGGTCCGGGGAAGAGACCCAGTACTTC.

This clonotype turned up a few times. V gene TRBV29-1 combines with J gene TRBJ2-3; unclear D gene. The germline CDR1 and CDR2 sequences are SQVTM and ANQGSEA. V lost 1 base and J 2 bases, leaving 4 bases between the germline ends. This CDR3 contains 12 residues. In DNA form, the CDR3 reads TGCAGCGTTGAAGTAGTCACAGATACGCAGTATTTT. Translating it yields CSVEVVTDTQYF.

This clonotype occurred many times. CDR3 nucleotide sequence: TGCGCCAGCAGCCAAGTGGACGCTTCACCCCTCCACTTT. This gives the protein CASSQVDASPLHF. The chain combines TRBV4-3 with TRBJ1-6; D is unclear. The CDR3 loop spans 13 amino acids. Germline V CDR1 and CDR2: LGHNA, YSLEER. V lost 1 base, J lost 9 bases, and 7 bases lay in between.

This clonotype is classed as medium-sized. The V and J genes are TRBV4-2 and TRBJ2-1, with TRBD2 matching over 14 bases. The V segment lost 6 bases and the J segment 7 bases; nucleotides outside the gene matches: 2. This CDR3 region has 14 residues. Germline CDR1 is LGHNA and CDR2 is YNFKEQ. CDR3 protein: CASRRTSGGNEQFF. DNA of the CDR3: TGTGCCAGCAGGCGGACTAGCGGGGGGAATGAGCAGTTCTTC.

By its share, this clonotype is medium-sized. This rearrangement joins TRBV4-2 to TRBJ2-4; tentatively, D is TRBD1 (5 bases). The V end was cut by 2 bases, the J end by 9 bases, with 8 bases between. The CDR3 has 12 residues. Germline lookup yields CDR1 LGHNA and CDR2 YNFKEQ. As DNA, the CDR3 is TGTGCCAGCAGCCAACATCAGGGCATTCAGTACTTC. The encoded protein is CASSQHQGIQYF.

This clonotype is medium-sized (0.01 to 0.1%) within its sample. The chain carries TRBV7-9 and TRBJ1-4; 9 bases are shared with TRBD1. CDR3 size: 16 residues. V trimming: 6 bases; J trimming: 0 bases; junction bases outside the gene matches: 5. Germline V lookup: CDR1 SEHNR, CDR2 FQNEAQ (reference sequence). The CDR3, as DNA: TGTGCCAGCAGGGGACAGGGAACCTCAACTAATGAAAAACTGTTTTTT. As protein: CASRGQGTSTNEKLFF.

The sample holds many counts of this clonotype. This chain links TRBV6-5 with TRBJ2-2, with a possible D match to TRBD2 (6 bases). This CDR3 has 15 amino acids. The V end was cut by 0 bases, the J end by 8 bases, with 13 bases between. Germline V lookup: CDR1 MNHEY, CDR2 SVGAGI. This CDR3 reads CASSYSGAGLGELFF. The CDR3 DNA reads TGTGCCAGCAGTTACTCTGGGGCGGGGCTGGGGGAGCTGTTTTTT.

At least ten counts were recorded for this clonotype. The chain joins TRBV12-3 or TRBV12-4 to TRBJ2-4; 8 bases are shared with TRBD2. The CDR3 extends over 13 amino acids. The V and J ends lost 2 bases and 8 bases, in that order; junction bases with no gene match: 2. In nucleotides, the CDR3 is TGTGCCAGCAGTTTAACGGGAGGGTACATTCAGTACTTC. This encodes CASSLTGGYIQYF.

The rearrangement joins TRBV30 to TRBJ2-5; no definite D call. Germline lookup yields CDR1 GTSNPN and CDR2 SVGIG (reference sequence). The V and J ends lost 5 bases and 5 bases respectively, with 9 bases between them. CDR3 size: 11 residues. Here the CDR3 reads CAWESGETQYF. For the CDR3, the DNA is TGTGCCTGGGAGTCCGGGGAGACCCAGTACTTC.

Sample share makes this clonotype medium-sized. The chain is built from TRBV20-1 and TRBJ2-7; maybe TRBD2 (6 bases). This CDR3 contains 15 residues. Germline V lookup: CDR1 DFQATT, CDR2 SNEGSKA (reference sequence). V gave up 1 base and J gave up 7 bases, with 20 bases separating them. The chain's CDR3 is CSARGYKAGQGEQYF. The CDR3 region has the DNA TGCAGTGCTAGAGGCTATAAGGCGGGGCAGGGAGAGCAGTACTTC.

In this sample, this clonotype is large (0.1 to 1%). This rearrangement joins TRBV6-5 to TRBJ2-4, with TRBD1 matching 10 bases. Losses at the gene ends were 5 bases for V and 8 bases for J; bases not matched to a gene: 6. The germline V gene has CDR1 MNHEY and CDR2 SVGAGI. CDR3 size: 14 residues. The chain's CDR3 is CASSQDRGSDIQYF. The CDR3 DNA is TGTGCCAGCAGTCAGGACAGGGGGTCGGACATTCAGTACTTC.

There are many counts of this clonotype. V gene TRBV19 combines with J gene TRBJ1-2; D uncertain. There are 15 residues in the CDR3. The germline V gene has CDR1 LNHDA and CDR2 SQIVND (reference sequence). Trimming removed 7 bases at V and 4 bases at J, with 19 bases between. Here the CDR3 reads CASTPEGGWIYGYTF. The DNA for the CDR3 is TGTGCCAGTACCCCGGAGGGAGGCTGGATCTATGGCTACACCTTC. The whole variable domain, filled in from reference TRBV19 and TRBJ1-2, reads DGGITQSPKYLFRKEGQNVTLSCEQNLNHDAMYWYRQDPGQGLRLIYYSQIVNDFQKGDIAEGYSVSREKKESFPLTVTSAQKNPTAFYLCASTPEGGWIYGYTFGSGTRLTVV.

This clonotype has ten or more counts. The CDR3: CASSPRDRATNEQFF. The CDR3 nucleotides are TGTGCCAGCAGTCCCCGGGACAGGGCCACCAATGAGCAGTTCTTC. The V and J genes are TRBV2 and TRBJ2-1; 9 bases map to TRBD1. V gave up 5 bases and J gave up 6 bases; unmatched junction bases: 8. The CDR3 sequence is 15 residues long. Germline-derived CDR1 and CDR2 are SNHLY and FYNNEI.